This T cell receptor (beta chain) was recorded in a study of shared clonotypes between healthy human individuals. Of note for this clone: Its target is unknown.

Naive CD8 cells comprised CD45RO-negative, CCR7-positively selected cells, excluding terminally differentiated effector memory CD45RA+ cells. J lost 4 bases, V lost 2 bases, and 8 bases had no gene match. The CDR3 has 16 residues. Germline V CDR1 and CDR2: MNHNS, SASEGT. General study points: Limitation of the genetic and exposure-history diversity represented came from the few donors.

Each PCR replicate from the sorted subsets contained approximately 0.2 ug DNA, which is about 30,000 T cell genomes. Here immunoSEQ multiplex PCR was the method, and the copy in TCRdb shows in-frame clones only, minus some. The sample has about 580,000 clones, roughly 98% seen once; the top ten hold around 0.3%. The clonotype was recovered from a man aged 30 to 39 in good health. This chain uses TRBV6-1 with TRBJ2-7, with TRBD2 matching over 10 bases. What was sequenced was naive CD8+ T cells sorted from blood. The CDR3: CASSELKGLATYEQYF. DNA of the CDR3: TGTGCCAGCAGTGAATTAAAGGGACTAGCGACATACGAGCAGTACTTC.